One and the same sample provided the 24 T cell receptor beta chains below, sequenced in a study of blood T cell repertoires in COVID-19. Clones were read by immunoSEQ multiplex PCR, and TCRdb kept only the in-frame ones, dropping some. The sample has 250,000 or so clones; around 86% are singletons. Material for sequencing was peripheral blood. The receptor set was obtained from a woman in her 40s who had recovered from COVID-19.

The genes are TRBV6-5 and TRBJ2-7; 7 bases fit TRBD2. After removal of 7 bases from V and 2 bases from J, the junction contained 11 bases not matched to a gene. This CDR3 has 15 amino acids. Germline V lookup: CDR1 MNHEY, CDR2 SVGAGI. This CDR3 is CASIRGSSGTYEQYF. For the CDR3, the DNA is TGTGCCAGCATTCGGGGGTCTAGCGGTACCTACGAGCAGTACTTC.

The CDR3 sequence: CATSDSQVLHEQYF. For the CDR3, the DNA is TGTGCCACCAGTGATTCCCAGGTTCTCCACGAGCAGTACTTC. This chain joins TRBV24-1 and TRBJ2-7; D call uncertain. Germline lookup yields CDR1 KGHDR and CDR2 SFDVKD. V lost 2 bases and J lost 5, with 12 bases in between. This CDR3 has 14 residues.

This chain uses TRBV13 with TRBJ2-2, with TRBD2 identical over 11 bases. The CDR3 covers 16 residues. V was pared by 5 bases and J by 7 bases, with 9 bases of the junction left unmatched. Germline CDR1 reads PRHDT; CDR2 reads FYEKMQ (reference sequence). In DNA form, the CDR3 reads TGTGCCAGCAGCCTACGACTAGCGGGGCCCCTCGGGGAGCTGTTTTTT. It yields the protein CASSLRLAGPLGELFF.

Only one count was recorded for this clone. The V call is TRBV2, the J call TRBJ2-1; a weak D match, TRBD2 (6 bases). V was pared by 4 bases and J by 6 bases, with 13 bases between. This CDR3 has 14 residues. Germline assignment: CDR1 SNHLY and CDR2 FYNNEI. CDR3 sequence (DNA): TGTGCCAGCAGTGTGCGGGACTGGGCCAATGAGCAGTTCTTC. This gives the protein CASSVRDWANEQFF.

This clone was recorded once. Here the CDR3 DNA reads TGTGCCAGCTCACCATGGGACAGTTCTTCTGGAAACACCATATATTTT. This encodes CASSPWDSSSGNTIYF. The chain recombines TRBV18 with TRBJ1-3, with 7 bases fitting TRBD1. Germline V gene lookup returns CDR1 KGHSH and CDR2 LQKENI. The CDR3 loop spans 16 amino acids. The V segment lost 2 bases and the J segment 1 base; nucleotides outside the gene matches: 5.

This clone was recorded once. This chain joins TRBV5-1 and TRBJ2-1; D ambiguous. V lost 0 bases and J 2 bases, leaving 6 bases between the germline ends. The CDR3 spans 14 residues. The V gene's germline CDR1 is SGHRS and CDR2 YFSETQ. The CDR3 DNA is TGCGCCAGCAGCTTGGGAAGCGCCTACAATGAGCAGTTCTTC. It specifies CASSLGSAYNEQFF.

The genes are TRBV18 and TRBJ1-5, with 7 bases matching TRBD1. This CDR3 has 15 residues. J was trimmed by 4 bases and V by 3 bases; bases with no gene match: 6. Germline values: CDR1 KGHSH, CDR2 LQKENI. Here the CDR3 reads CASSPMTGRNQPQHF. CDR3 bases: TGTGCCAGCTCACCTATGACAGGGCGGAATCAGCCCCAGCATTTT.

The chain recombines TRBV5-8 with TRBJ2-1; TRBD2 is a possible D gene (6 bases). The CDR3 has 17 residues. V was trimmed by 4 bases and J by 10 bases, leaving 27 bases between them. Germline V gives CDR1 SGHTS, CDR2 YDEGEE. CDR3 sequence (DNA): TGTGCCAGCAGCCCCGAAGCGGTAGCGGTCTCCCTTGGGGAGCAGTTCTTC. This codes for CASSPEAVAVSLGEQFF.

The gene calls are TRBV7-2 and TRBJ2-2; D not certain. The CDR3 consists of 16 residues. Germline V CDR1 and CDR2: SGHTA, FQGNSA. V was shortened by 5 bases and J by 2 bases, with 15 bases between the two germline ends. In nucleotides, the CDR3 is TGTGCCAGCAGCCCCTGGGCCAGAGTAAACACCGGGGAGCTGTTTTTT. Its protein product is CASSPWARVNTGELFF.

The chain joins TRBV19 to TRBJ2-3, with TRBD2 identical over 9 bases. V trimming: 5 bases; J trimming: 4 bases; junction bases outside the gene matches: 7. The CDR3 is 15 residues long. Looked up from germline, CDR1 is LNHDA and CDR2 is SQIVND (reference sequence). The CDR3, as DNA: TGTGCCAGTAGTGTTTTAGCGGGAGTGGCAGATACGCAGTATTTT. Translated, it gives CASSVLAGVADTQYF.

Only one count was recorded for this clone. This chain joins TRBV15 and TRBJ2-1; 9 bases agree with TRBD2. From germline, CDR1 is LNHNV and CDR2 YYDKDF (reference sequence). The J segment lost 1 base and the V segment lost 1 base, leaving 8 bases of the junction unmatched. The CDR3 sequence is 18 residues long. The CDR3 nucleotides are TGTGCCACCAGCAGAGGCGGCGGGAGGGCAGGTTCCTACAATGAGCAGTTCTTC. Residues: CATSRGGGRAGSYNEQFF.

The chain joins TRBV9 to TRBJ2-7; D is possibly TRBD1 (8 bases). CDR3 length: 12 amino acids. The V gene lost 7 bases and the J gene lost 5 bases, with 13 bases spanning the gap. From germline, CDR1 is SGDLS and CDR2 YYNGEE. In DNA form, the CDR3 reads TGTGCCAGCGGACAGGGAGGGGACGAGCAGTACTTC. Protein: CASGQGGDEQYF.

The chain combines TRBV15 with TRBJ2-2; weak D call: TRBD1 (6 bases). The V end lost 5 bases, the J end lost 1 base, and 20 bases lay between the germline ends. CDR1 and CDR2 from the germline V gene are LNHNV and YYDKDF (reference sequence). The CDR3 spans 18 residues. The CDR3 region is CATSHTPTGNVNTGELFF. The CDR3 coding sequence is TGTGCCACCAGCCACACACCTACAGGGAACGTGAACACCGGGGAGCTGTTTTTT.

The V gene is TRBV13, the J gene TRBJ2-2, with TRBD2 as a possible D gene (6 bases). This CDR3 comprises 15 residues. The V gene lost 4 bases and the J gene lost 2 bases, with 11 bases spanning the gap. Germline CDR1 reads PRHDT; CDR2 reads FYEKMQ (reference sequence). The CDR3 DNA follows: TGTGCCAGCAGCTCCGGGACTGCTAACACCGGGGAGCTGTTTTTT. This gives the protein CASSSGTANTGELFF.

This rearrangement joins TRBV5-1 to TRBJ2-7; 7 bases match TRBD1. This CDR3 is 16 amino acids long. V lost 1 base and J lost 3; bases outside the gene matches: 10. Germline V gene data show CDR1 as SGHRS and CDR2 as YFSETQ. CDR3 amino acids: CASSLQEWAGGYEQYF. CDR3 coding DNA: TGCGCCAGCAGCTTGCAAGAATGGGCAGGGGGCTACGAGCAGTACTTC.

V usage is TRBV19 and J usage is TRBJ1-5; perhaps TRBD1 as D (5 bases). The CDR3 is made up of 16 amino acids. Germline CDR1 reads LNHDA; CDR2 reads SQIVND (reference sequence). Deletions cut 3 bases from V and 0 bases from J, with 12 bases between. CDR3 region: CASSIQTAYSNQPQHF. For the CDR3, the DNA is TGTGCCAGTAGTATTCAGACAGCATATAGCAATCAGCCCCAGCATTTT. Using reference TRBV19 and TRBJ1-5 for the parts outside the CDR3, the full variable domain is DGGITQSPKYLFRKEGQNVTLSCEQNLNHDAMYWYRQDPGQGLRLIYYSQIVNDFQKGDIAEGYSVSREKKESFPLTVTSAQKNPTAFYLCASSIQTAYSNQPQHFGDGTRLSIL.

As DNA, the CDR3 is TGCGCCAGCAGCTTGGAGAGCGATGGCTACACCTTC. The encoded protein is CASSLESDGYTF. The genes are TRBV5-1 and TRBJ1-2; D is unresolved. Looked up from germline, CDR1 is SGHRS and CDR2 is YFSETQ. The CDR3 is made up of 12 amino acids. The V end lost 0 bases, the J end lost 6 bases, and 6 bases lay between the germline ends.

CDR3 region: CASSVGNSGSEFF. As DNA, the CDR3 is TGTGCCAGCAGCGTAGGGAATAGCGGGAGTGAGTTCTTC. The V call is TRBV7-9, the J call TRBJ2-1, with 9 bases aligning to TRBD2. With 5 bases clipped from V and 14 bases from J, the junction kept 10 bases outside the gene matches. Germline-derived CDR1 and CDR2 are SEHNR and FQNEAQ (reference sequence). This CDR3 is built from 13 residues. The whole variable domain, filled in from reference TRBV7-9 and TRBJ2-1, reads DTGVSQNPRHKITKRGQNVTFRCDPISEHNRLYWYRQTLGQGPEFLTYFQNEAQLEKSRLLSDRFSAERPKGSFSTLEIQRTEQGDSAMYLCASSVGNSGSEFFGPGTRLTVL.

The CDR3 bases are TGTGCTAGTGGTTCAACCGGACAGATTAATTCACCCCTCCACTTT. Protein product: CASGSTGQINSPLHF. V and J are TRBV12-5 and TRBJ1-6, with D tentatively TRBD1 (6 bases). V was cut by 4 bases and J by 6 bases, with 13 bases left in between. Germline V gene data show CDR1 as LGHNT and CDR2 as FRNRAP. The CDR3 has 15 residues.

As to this clone: This specimen includes other DNA sequences encoding the same CDR3. The chain is built from TRBV2 and TRBJ2-2, with 7 bases fitting TRBD2. Germline CDR1 and CDR2: SNHLY and FYNNEI. V lost 4 bases to trimming and J lost 1 base; unmatched junction nucleotides: 3. The CDR3 sequence is 15 residues long. The CDR3 DNA is TGTGCCAGCAGTGGTCTAGCGGTGAACACCGGGGAGCTGTTTTTT. Translating gives CASSGLAVNTGELFF.

The chain employs TRBV7-9 and TRBJ2-1; no reliable D call. Germline V gives CDR1 SEHNR, CDR2 FQNEAQ (reference sequence). The CDR3 runs 14 residues. Between the trimmed V and J ends, which lost 2 bases and 6 bases, there was a span of 11 bases. CDR3 sequence: CASSLREQPNEQFF. The CDR3 DNA reads TGTGCCAGCAGCTTACGTGAGCAACCCAATGAGCAGTTCTTC.

V and J are TRBV27 and TRBJ1-1, with D hard to call. Trimming left V 0 bases short and J 8 bases short, with 10 bases between. Per the germline V gene, CDR1 is MNHEY and CDR2 is SMNVEV (reference sequence). CDR3 size: 13 residues. As DNA, the CDR3 is TGTGCCAGCAGTTTATCCCCGGACTCGGAAGCTTTCTTT. Protein product: CASSLSPDSEAFF.

The rearrangement joins TRBV11-3 to TRBJ2-7; 8 bases are shared with TRBD1. V shed 5 bases and J 0 bases; nucleotides not matched to a gene: 9. Germline lookup yields CDR1 SGHNT and CDR2 YENEEA. The CDR3 runs 16 residues. CDR3 sequence: CASSPGTGPSSYEQYF. In DNA form, the CDR3 reads TGTGCCAGCAGCCCGGGGACAGGCCCCAGCTCCTACGAGCAGTACTTC.

The chain joins TRBV18 to TRBJ2-5, with a possible D match to TRBD2 (6 bases). The V end lost 8 bases, the J end lost 3 bases, and 13 bases lay between the germline ends. Germline CDR1 and CDR2: KGHSH and LQKENI. This CDR3 has 13 amino acids. CDR3 region: CASTMGGKETQYF. The CDR3 DNA is TGTGCCAGCACTATGGGAGGTAAAGAGACCCAGTACTTC.